This T cell receptor (beta chain) is drawn from a study of T cells after posttransplantation cyclophosphamide. On the day of bone marrow donation, the related graft donor provided peripheral blood. Measured with immunoSEQ multiplex PCR; TCRdb has only the in-frame clones, and not every one. The table lists about 40,000 clones, with no singletons. With regard to this clone: Its antigen is still unknown.

Germline CDR1 reads SGDLS; CDR2 reads YYNGEE. The CDR3 sequence is 17 residues long. Trimming took 2 bases from V and 6 from J; bases not matched to a gene: 13. General study results and limits: TRB clonality was highly associated with recipient CMV seropositivity and reactivation.

V usage is TRBV9 and J usage is TRBJ2-3, with 9 bases that match TRBD2. Sequenced material: PBMCs. The receptor's source is a man in his thirties or forties in good health and a related stem cell transplant donor. For the CDR3, the DNA is TGTGCCAGCAGCGTGTGGGCGGGGGGGTTCAATGGGGATACGCAGTATTTT. It encodes CASSVWAGGFNGDTQYF.